Below, 11 T cell receptor beta chains from the same sample are listed, as sequenced in a study of T cell changes during pregnancy in multiple sclerosis. Only in-frame clones appear in the TCRdb table, and some are missing; sequencing was by immunoSEQ multiplex PCR. This table has about 50,000 clones, nearly 95% appearing once. The sample in question was CD4+ T cells from peripheral blood mononuclear cells, obtained after pregnancy. The receptor source for this set is a female donor in good health, enrolled as a control in a pregnancy study.

The genes are TRBV19 and TRBJ1-5; D gene unclear. The length of the CDR3 is 14 residues. The ends were cut back, 3 bases at V and 0 bases at J, with 6 bases in the middle. CDR1 and CDR2 from the germline V gene are LNHDA and SQIVND (reference sequence). CDR3 nucleotide sequence: TGTGCCAGTAGTATCCAGGATAGCAATCAGCCCCAGCATTTT. Translation gives CASSIQDSNQPQHF.

Relative to its sample, this clone is medium-sized. This chain links TRBV5-1 with TRBJ2-1; D perhaps matches TRBD2 (5 bases). Germline lookup yields CDR1 SGHRS and CDR2 YFSETQ. V was shortened by 2 bases and J by 6 bases, with 15 bases between the two germline ends. This CDR3 region has 15 residues. CDR3 nucleotide sequence: TGCGCCAGCAGCTTTACAGCGGACGGCTTCAATGAGCAGTTCTTC. The encoded protein is CASSFTADGFNEQFF.

This rearrangement joins TRBV11-1 to TRBJ2-1; possible D gene TRBD1, 6 bases. CDR1 SGHAT and CDR2 FQDESV come from the germline V gene (reference sequence). Trimming pared 3 bases from V and 0 bases from J, leaving 12 bases between. This CDR3 comprises 16 residues. The CDR3 loop is CASSLPGHFSYNEQFF. The DNA of the CDR3 is TGTGCCAGCAGCTTGCCGGGACATTTCTCCTACAATGAGCAGTTCTTC.

The chain recombines TRBV7-2 with TRBJ2-5; tentative D call: TRBD1 (6 bases). This CDR3 is 15 amino acids long. Trimming shortened V by 0 bases and J by 9 bases, and 17 bases separated the two germline ends. CDR1 SGHTA and CDR2 FQGNSA come from the germline V gene. The chain's CDR3 is CASSLAGASFSPQYF. CDR3 sequence (DNA): TGTGCCAGCAGCTTAGCGGGGGCTTCCTTTTCTCCCCAGTACTTC.

The CDR3 DNA is TGTGCCAGCAGCTCCCAGACAGCCTCCATGAACACTGAAGCTTTCTTT. Its protein product is CASSSQTASMNTEAFF. The V call is TRBV7-6, the J call TRBJ1-1, with a tentative D call TRBD1 (5 bases). The CDR3 sequence is 16 residues long. The germline V gene encodes CDR1 SGHVS and CDR2 FNYEAQ. The V gene lost 4 bases and the J gene lost 0 bases, with 15 bases spanning the gap.

V and J are TRBV5-1 and TRBJ2-7; 7 bases agree with TRBD1. The germline V gene encodes CDR1 SGHRS and CDR2 YFSETQ. Trimming at V came to 3 bases and at J to 6 bases, leaving 6 bases not matched to a gene. The CDR3 sequence is 13 residues long. For the CDR3, the DNA is TGCGCCAGCAGCTCGACAGGGTTGGTCGAGCAGTACTTC. This codes for CASSSTGLVEQYF.

The chain carries TRBV7-9 and TRBJ2-1; 8 nucleotides agree with TRBD2. J was trimmed by 4 bases and V by 1 base; bases with no gene match: 6. Looked up from germline, CDR1 is SEHNR and CDR2 is FQNEAQ (reference sequence). The CDR3 consists of 16 residues. Here the CDR3 reads CASSLVRGGRYNEQFF. The CDR3 DNA is TGTGCCAGCAGCTTAGTTCGGGGGGGGCGGTACAATGAGCAGTTCTTC.

This chain connects TRBV6-6 to TRBJ1-4; TRBD1 aligns across 9 bases. This CDR3 is built from 13 residues. The germline V gene has CDR1 MNHNY and CDR2 SVGAGI (reference sequence). Germline trimming cut 7 bases from V and 6 bases from J; bases unmatched to any gene: 3. The CDR3 region has the DNA TGTGCCAGCAACCGGGACAGGGATGAAAAACTGTTTTTT. This codes for CASNRDRDEKLFF.

The chain carries TRBV30 and TRBJ1-2, with TRBD1 as a possible D gene (5 bases). Between the trimmed V and J ends, which lost 0 bases and 7 bases, there was a span of 12 bases. CDR3 size: 13 residues. Germline V gene data show CDR1 as GTSNPN and CDR2 as SVGIG (reference sequence). DNA for the CDR3: TGTGCCTGGAGTGTAGGGACTTCAGGTGGCTACACCTTC. Residues: CAWSVGTSGGYTF.

This clone was picked up one time. This chain joins TRBV11-1 and TRBJ2-7; TRBD1 agrees at 7 bases. The CDR3 has 15 amino acids. The J segment lost 4 bases and the V segment lost 7 bases, leaving 13 bases of the junction unmatched. Germline V lookup: CDR1 SGHAT, CDR2 FQDESV (reference sequence). The chain's CDR3 is CASTSSGQPVYEQYF. CDR3 nucleotides: TGTGCCAGCACGTCTTCGGGACAGCCAGTATACGAGCAGTACTTC.

The chain combines TRBV27 with TRBJ2-2, with D maybe TRBD1 (5 bases). Germline CDR1 reads MNHEY; CDR2 reads SMNVEV (reference sequence). V was pared by 5 bases and J by 4 bases, with 17 bases between. CDR3 length equals 16 residues. The CDR3 DNA is TGTGCCAGCAGTGGGGCACAGTTTTTTCGCACCGGGGAGCTGTTTTTT. Translating it yields CASSGAQFFRTGELFF.